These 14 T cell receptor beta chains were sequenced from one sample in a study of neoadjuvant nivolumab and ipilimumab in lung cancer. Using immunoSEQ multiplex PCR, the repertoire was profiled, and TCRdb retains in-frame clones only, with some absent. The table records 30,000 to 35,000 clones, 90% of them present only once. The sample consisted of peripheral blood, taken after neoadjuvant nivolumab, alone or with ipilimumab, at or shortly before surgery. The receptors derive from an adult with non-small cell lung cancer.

As DNA, the CDR3 is TGTGCCAGCGGCCGGGACAGGGATCAGCCCCAGCATTTT. It codes for CASGRDRDQPQHF. J is TRBJ1-5 and V is TRBV2, with TRBD1 identical over 9 bases. Unmatched junction bases numbered 4, after V lost 8 bases and J lost 5 bases. In germline, CDR1 is SNHLY, CDR2 FYNNEI. The CDR3 runs 13 residues. The full variable domain, its missing parts supplied by reference TRBV2 and TRBJ1-5, is EPEVTQTPSHQVTQMGQEVILRCVPISNHLYFYWYRQILGQKVEFLVSFYNNEISEKSEIFDDQFSVERPDGSNFTLKIRSTKLEDSAMYFCASGRDRDQPQHFGDGTRLSIL.

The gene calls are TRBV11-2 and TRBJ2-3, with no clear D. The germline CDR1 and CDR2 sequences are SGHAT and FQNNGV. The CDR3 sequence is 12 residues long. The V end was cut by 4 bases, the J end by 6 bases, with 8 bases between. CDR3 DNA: TGTGCCAGCAGCTCGACCCCGGATACGCAGTATTTT. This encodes CASSSTPDTQYF.

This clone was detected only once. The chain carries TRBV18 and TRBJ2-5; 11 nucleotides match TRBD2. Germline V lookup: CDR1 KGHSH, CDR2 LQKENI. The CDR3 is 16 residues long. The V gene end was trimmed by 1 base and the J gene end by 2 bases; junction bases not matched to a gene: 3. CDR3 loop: CASSPRIAGGQETQYF. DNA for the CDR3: TGTGCCAGCTCACCACGGATAGCGGGGGGGCAAGAGACCCAGTACTTC.

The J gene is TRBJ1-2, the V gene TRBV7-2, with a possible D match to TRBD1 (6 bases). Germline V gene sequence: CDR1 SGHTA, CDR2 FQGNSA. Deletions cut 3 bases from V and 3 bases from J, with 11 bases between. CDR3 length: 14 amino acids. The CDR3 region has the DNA TGTGCCAGCAGCTTGTCGTCAGGGGACTATGGCTACACCTTC. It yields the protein CASSLSSGDYGYTF.

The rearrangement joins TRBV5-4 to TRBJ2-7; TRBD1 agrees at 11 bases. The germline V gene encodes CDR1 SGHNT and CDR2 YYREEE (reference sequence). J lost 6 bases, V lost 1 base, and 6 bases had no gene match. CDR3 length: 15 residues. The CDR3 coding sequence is TGTGCCAGCAGCTTGTCGCGGACAGGGGGCCTCGAGCAGTACTTC. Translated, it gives CASSLSRTGGLEQYF.

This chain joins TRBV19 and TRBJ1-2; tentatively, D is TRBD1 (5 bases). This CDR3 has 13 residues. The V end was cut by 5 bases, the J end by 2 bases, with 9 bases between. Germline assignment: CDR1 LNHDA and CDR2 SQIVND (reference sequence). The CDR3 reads CASSLQGNYGYTF. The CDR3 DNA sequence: TGTGCCAGTAGTCTCCAGGGAAACTATGGCTACACCTTC. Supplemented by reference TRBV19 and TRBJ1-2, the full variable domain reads DGGITQSPKYLFRKEGQNVTLSCEQNLNHDAMYWYRQDPGQGLRLIYYSQIVNDFQKGDIAEGYSVSREKKESFPLTVTSAQKNPTAFYLCASSLQGNYGYTFGSGTRLTVV.

CDR3: CASSVVDQPQHF. The CDR3 DNA is TGTGCCAGCAGCGTAGTGGATCAGCCCCAGCATTTT. The chain has TRBV9 and TRBJ1-5; the D is unclear. This CDR3 region has 12 residues. The germline V gene has CDR1 SGDLS and CDR2 YYNGEE. The V gene lost 0 bases and the J gene lost 5 bases, with 3 bases spanning the gap.

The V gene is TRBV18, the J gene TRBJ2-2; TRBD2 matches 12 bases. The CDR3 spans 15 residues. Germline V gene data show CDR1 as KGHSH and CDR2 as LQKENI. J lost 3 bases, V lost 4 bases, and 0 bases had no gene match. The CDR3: CASSRLAGDTGELFF. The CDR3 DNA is TGTGCCAGCTCACGACTAGCGGGGGACACCGGGGAGCTGTTTTTT.

CDR3 DNA: TGTGCCATCAGTAGCTTGGGGACACGGGACGAGCAGTACTTC. Protein sequence: CAISSLGTRDEQYF. The J gene is TRBJ2-7, the V gene TRBV10-3; tentative D call: TRBD1 (6 bases). The length of the CDR3 is 14 residues. Per germline, CDR1 ENHRY and CDR2 SYGVKD. Trimming left V 5 bases short and J 5 bases short, with 16 bases between.

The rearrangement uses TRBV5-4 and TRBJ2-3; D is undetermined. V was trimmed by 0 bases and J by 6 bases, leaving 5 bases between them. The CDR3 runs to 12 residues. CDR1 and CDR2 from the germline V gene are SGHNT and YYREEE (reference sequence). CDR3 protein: CASSLAGDTQYF. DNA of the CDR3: TGTGCCAGCAGCTTGGCCGGGGATACGCAGTATTTT.

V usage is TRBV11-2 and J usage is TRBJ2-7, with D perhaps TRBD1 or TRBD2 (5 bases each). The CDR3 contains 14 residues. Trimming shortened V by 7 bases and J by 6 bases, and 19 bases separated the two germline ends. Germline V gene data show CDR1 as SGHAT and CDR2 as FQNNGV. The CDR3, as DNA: TGTGCCAGCAACCCCGGGACCTTTACTGCCGAGCAGTACTTC. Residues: CASNPGTFTAEQYF.

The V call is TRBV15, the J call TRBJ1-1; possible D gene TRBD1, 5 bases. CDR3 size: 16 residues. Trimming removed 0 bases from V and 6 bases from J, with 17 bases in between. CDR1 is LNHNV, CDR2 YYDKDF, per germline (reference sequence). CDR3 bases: TGTGCCACCAGCAGAGAGTACGGGCAGGGCCCCCCTGAAGCTTTCTTT. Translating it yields CATSREYGQGPPEAFF.

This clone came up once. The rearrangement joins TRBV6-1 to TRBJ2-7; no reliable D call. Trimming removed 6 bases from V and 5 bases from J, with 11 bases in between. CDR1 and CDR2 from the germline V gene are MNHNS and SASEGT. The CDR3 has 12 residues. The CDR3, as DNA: TGTGCCAGCAGATCTGACATAAACGAGCAGTACTTC. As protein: CASRSDINEQYF.

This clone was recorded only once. DNA of the CDR3: TGCGCCAGCAGCCAAGTCGCGACGACAGGGAATCAGCCCCAGCATTTT. It specifies CASSQVATTGNQPQHF. The chain is built from TRBV4-1 and TRBJ1-5; 7 bases agree with TRBD1. The germline V gene encodes CDR1 MGHRA and CDR2 YSYEKL. V shed 1 base and J 4 bases; nucleotides not matched to a gene: 7. This CDR3 spans 16 amino acids.